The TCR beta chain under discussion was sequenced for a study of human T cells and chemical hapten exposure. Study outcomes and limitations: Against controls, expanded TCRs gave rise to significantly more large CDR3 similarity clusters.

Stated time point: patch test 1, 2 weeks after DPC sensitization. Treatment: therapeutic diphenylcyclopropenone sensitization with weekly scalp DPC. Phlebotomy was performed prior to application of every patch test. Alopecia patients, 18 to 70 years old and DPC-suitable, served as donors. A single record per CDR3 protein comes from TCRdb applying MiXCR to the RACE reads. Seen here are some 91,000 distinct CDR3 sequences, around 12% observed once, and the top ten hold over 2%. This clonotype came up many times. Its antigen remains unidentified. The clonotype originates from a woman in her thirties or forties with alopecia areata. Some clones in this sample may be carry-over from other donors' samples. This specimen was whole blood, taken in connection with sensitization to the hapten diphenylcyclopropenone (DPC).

CDR3 region: CASSPRGGDRFYEQYF. CDR3 nucleotides: TGTGCCAGCAGCCCCCGGGGAGGGGACAGATTCTACGAGCAGTACTTC. V usage is TRBV7-6 and J usage is TRBJ2-7, with D perhaps given as TRBD1 or TRBD2 (7 bases each). The CDR3 length is 16 residues. V shed 5 bases and J shed 3 bases, with 20 bases lying between them. From germline, CDR1 is SGHVS and CDR2 FNYEAQ.